The subject of this entry is one T cell receptor beta chain. Its specificity is not known. This entry belongs to a study of cytomegalovirus exposure and HLA in healthy donors. Whole-study results and caveats: In a later analysis, at a false discovery rate of 0.05, under 20,000 TCR beta sequences matched HLA alleles. Investigators reported around 150 TCR beta chains as tied to cytomegalovirus. Follow-up analysis seemed to connect common viral pathogens with several of the most significant clusters identified.

Though probably carrying unrecorded immune exposures, donors were nominally healthy at sampling. Germline V gives CDR1 MNHEY, CDR2 SVGAGI. CDR3 length: 15 amino acids. V lost 0 bases and J lost 5; bases outside the gene matches: 4. Amplification used 60 Vbeta primers and 13 Jbeta primers. Profiled with immunoSEQ multiplex PCR; TCRdb holds only in-frame clones, not every one. The sample records some 190,000 clones, roughly 73% being singletons. This clonotype was obtained from a woman between 25 and 40 years old in good health and CMV-seropositive. The chain links TRBV6-5 to TRBJ1-2; 9 nucleotides match TRBD1. The source material was PBMCs. CDR3 in DNA: TGTGCCAGCAGTTACTCGGACAGGGGAGTGTATGGCTACACCTTC. The encoded protein is CASSYSDRGVYGYTF.